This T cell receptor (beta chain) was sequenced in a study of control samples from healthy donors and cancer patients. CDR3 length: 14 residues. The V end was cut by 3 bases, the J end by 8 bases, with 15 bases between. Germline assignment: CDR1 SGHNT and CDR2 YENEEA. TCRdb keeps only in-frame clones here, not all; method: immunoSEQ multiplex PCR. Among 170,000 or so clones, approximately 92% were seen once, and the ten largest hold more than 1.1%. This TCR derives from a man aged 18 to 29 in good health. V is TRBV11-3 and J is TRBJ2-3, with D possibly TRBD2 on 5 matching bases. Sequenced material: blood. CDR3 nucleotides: TGTGCCAGCAGCTTCTTGGCCGGCGAGGGTACGCAGTATTTT. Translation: CASSFLAGEGTQYF.